This T cell receptor beta chain was identified during a study of T-cell memory formation after mild COVID-19. MiXCR was run by TCRdb on the 5' RACE reads, yielding one entry per CDR3 protein. The sample comprises around 200,000 distinct CDR3 sequences, less than 20% of which are singletons, and roughly 3.7% rests with the top ten. Germline loops: CDR1 SGHVS, CDR2 FNYEAQ. This CDR3 spans 15 amino acids. V shed 4 bases and J 7 bases; nucleotides not matched to a gene: 8. The receptor was derived from a man between 18 and 29 years old who had mild COVID-19 (a few samples of this study predate the infection). Cell type and time point are not known. J is TRBJ2-1 and V is TRBV7-6; 9 nucleotides align to TRBD1. Material: PBMCs or a T cell subset sorted from them (not recorded which). This CDR3 is CASSWGQGGRNEQFF. Written as DNA, the CDR3 is TGTGCCAGCAGCTGGGGACAGGGAGGAAGGAATGAGCAGTTCTTC. The complete variable domain, with remaining parts taken from reference TRBV7-6 and TRBJ2-1, reads GAGVSQSPRYKVTKRGQDVALRCDPISGHVSLYWYRQALGQGPEFLTYFNYEAQQDKSGLPNDRFSAERPEGSISTLTIQRTEQRDSAMYRCASSWGQGGRNEQFFGPGTRLTVL.